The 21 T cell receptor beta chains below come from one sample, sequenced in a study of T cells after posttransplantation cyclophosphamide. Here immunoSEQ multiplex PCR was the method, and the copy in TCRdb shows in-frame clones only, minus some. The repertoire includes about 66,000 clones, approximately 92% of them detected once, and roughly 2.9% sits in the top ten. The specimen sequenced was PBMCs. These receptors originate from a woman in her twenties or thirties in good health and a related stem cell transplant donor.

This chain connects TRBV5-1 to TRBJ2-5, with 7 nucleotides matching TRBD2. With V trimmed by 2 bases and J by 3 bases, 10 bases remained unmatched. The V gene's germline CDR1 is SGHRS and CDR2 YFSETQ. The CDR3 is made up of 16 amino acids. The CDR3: CASSFLPGGSEETQYF. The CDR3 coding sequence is TGCGCCAGCAGCTTCCTTCCGGGGGGTAGTGAAGAGACCCAGTACTTC.

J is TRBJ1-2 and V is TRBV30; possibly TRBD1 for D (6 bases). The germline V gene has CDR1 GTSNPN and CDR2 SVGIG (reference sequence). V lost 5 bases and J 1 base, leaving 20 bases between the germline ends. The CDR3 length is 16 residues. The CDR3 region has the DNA TGTGCCTGGTCGCCCCTCACAGGGAGAGTTAACTATGGCTACACCTTC. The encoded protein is CAWSPLTGRVNYGYTF.

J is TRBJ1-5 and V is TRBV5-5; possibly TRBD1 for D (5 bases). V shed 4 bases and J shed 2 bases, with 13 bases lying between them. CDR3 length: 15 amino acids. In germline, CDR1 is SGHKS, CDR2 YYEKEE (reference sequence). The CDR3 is CASSPAGVGNQPQHF. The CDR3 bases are TGTGCCAGCAGCCCGGCGGGGGTCGGCAATCAGCCCCAGCATTTT.

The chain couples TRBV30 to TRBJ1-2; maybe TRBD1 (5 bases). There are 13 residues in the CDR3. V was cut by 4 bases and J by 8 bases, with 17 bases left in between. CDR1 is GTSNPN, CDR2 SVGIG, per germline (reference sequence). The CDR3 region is CAWTPRGGIGYTF. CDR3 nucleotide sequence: TGTGCCTGGACACCCCGTGGGGGGATCGGCTACACCTTC.

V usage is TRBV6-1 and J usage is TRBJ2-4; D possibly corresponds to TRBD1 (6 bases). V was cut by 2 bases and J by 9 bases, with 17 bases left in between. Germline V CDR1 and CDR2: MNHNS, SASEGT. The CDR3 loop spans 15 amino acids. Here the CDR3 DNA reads TGTGCCAGCAGTGAACAACACAGGGTTCGGGTCATTCAGTACTTC. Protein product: CASSEQHRVRVIQYF.

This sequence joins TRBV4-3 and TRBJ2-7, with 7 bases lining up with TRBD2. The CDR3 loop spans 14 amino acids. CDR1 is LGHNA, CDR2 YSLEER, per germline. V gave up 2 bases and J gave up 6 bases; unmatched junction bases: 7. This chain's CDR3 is CASSQPPVAGEQYF. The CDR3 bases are TGCGCCAGCAGCCAACCCCCTGTAGCGGGCGAGCAGTACTTC.

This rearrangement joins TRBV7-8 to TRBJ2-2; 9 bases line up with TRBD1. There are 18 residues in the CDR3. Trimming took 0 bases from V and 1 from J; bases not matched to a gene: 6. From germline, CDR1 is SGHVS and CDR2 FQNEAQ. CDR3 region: CASSLARTGAENTGELFF. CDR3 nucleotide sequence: TGTGCCAGCAGCTTAGCCAGGACAGGGGCCGAGAACACCGGGGAGCTGTTTTTT.

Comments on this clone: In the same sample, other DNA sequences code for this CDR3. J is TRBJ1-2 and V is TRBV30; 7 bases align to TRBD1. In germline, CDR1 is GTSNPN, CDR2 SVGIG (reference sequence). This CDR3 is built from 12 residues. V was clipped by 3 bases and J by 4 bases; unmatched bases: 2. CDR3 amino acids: CAWSGTAYGYTF. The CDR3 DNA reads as TGTGCCTGGAGCGGGACAGCCTATGGCTACACCTTC.

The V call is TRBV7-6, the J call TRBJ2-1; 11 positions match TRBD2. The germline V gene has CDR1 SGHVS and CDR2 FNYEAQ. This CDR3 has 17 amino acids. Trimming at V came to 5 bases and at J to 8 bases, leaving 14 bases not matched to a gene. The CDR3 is CASSPSPLAGGQDEQFF. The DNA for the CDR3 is TGTGCCAGCAGCCCTAGCCCTCTAGCGGGGGGCCAGGATGAGCAGTTCTTC. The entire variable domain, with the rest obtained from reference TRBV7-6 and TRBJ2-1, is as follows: GAGVSQSPRYKVTKRGQDVALRCDPISGHVSLYWYRQALGQGPEFLTYFNYEAQQDKSGLPNDRFSAERPEGSISTLTIQRTEQRDSAMYRCASSPSPLAGGQDEQFFGPGTRLTVL.

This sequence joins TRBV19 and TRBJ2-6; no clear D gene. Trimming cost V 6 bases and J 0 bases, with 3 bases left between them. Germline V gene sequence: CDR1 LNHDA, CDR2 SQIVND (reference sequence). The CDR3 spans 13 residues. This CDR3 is CASRDSGANVLTF. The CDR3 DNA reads TGTGCCAGTAGGGACTCTGGGGCCAACGTCCTGACTTTC.

CDR3 nucleotide sequence: TGTGCCAGCAGCTCCCGGGACAGGGGGCCCTCCGGGGCCAACGTCCTGACTTTC. Amino acids: CASSSRDRGPSGANVLTF. The chain carries TRBV7-9 and TRBJ2-6, with 12 bases lining up with TRBD1. Per the germline V gene, CDR1 is SEHNR and CDR2 is FQNEAQ (reference sequence). V was clipped by 4 bases and J by 4 bases; unmatched bases: 8. This CDR3 region has 18 residues.

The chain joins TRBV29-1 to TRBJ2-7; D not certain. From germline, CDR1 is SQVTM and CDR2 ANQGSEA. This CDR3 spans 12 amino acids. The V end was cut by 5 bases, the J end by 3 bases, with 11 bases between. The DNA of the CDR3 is TGCAGCGTTCGAGGTCCGGACTACGAGCAGTACTTC. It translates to CSVRGPDYEQYF.

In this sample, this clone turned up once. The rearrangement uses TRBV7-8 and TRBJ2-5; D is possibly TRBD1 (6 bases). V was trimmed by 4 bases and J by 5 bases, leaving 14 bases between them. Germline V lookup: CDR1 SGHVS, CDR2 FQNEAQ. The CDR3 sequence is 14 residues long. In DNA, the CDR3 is TGTGCCAGCAGCTGGGACATCGATGGGGAGACCCAGTACTTC. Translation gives CASSWDIDGETQYF.

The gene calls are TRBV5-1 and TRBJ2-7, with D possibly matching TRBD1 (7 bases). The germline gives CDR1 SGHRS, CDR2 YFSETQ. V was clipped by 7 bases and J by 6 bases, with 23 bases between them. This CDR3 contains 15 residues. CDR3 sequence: CASGGSPGQGGEQYF. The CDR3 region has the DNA TGCGCCAGCGGAGGTTCCCCCGGGCAGGGGGGCGAGCAGTACTTC.

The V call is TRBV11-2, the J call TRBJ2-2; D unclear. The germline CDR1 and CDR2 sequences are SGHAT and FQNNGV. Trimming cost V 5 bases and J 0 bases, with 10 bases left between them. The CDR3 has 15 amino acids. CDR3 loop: CASSRRATNTGELFF. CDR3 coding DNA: TGTGCCAGCAGCCGAAGGGCCACGAACACCGGGGAGCTGTTTTTT.

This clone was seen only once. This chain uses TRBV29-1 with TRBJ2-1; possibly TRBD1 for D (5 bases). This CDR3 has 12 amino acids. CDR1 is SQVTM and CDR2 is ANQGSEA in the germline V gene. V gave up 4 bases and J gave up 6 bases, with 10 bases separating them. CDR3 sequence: CSVAQGFNEQFF. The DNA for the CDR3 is TGCAGCGTTGCCCAGGGCTTCAATGAGCAGTTCTTC.

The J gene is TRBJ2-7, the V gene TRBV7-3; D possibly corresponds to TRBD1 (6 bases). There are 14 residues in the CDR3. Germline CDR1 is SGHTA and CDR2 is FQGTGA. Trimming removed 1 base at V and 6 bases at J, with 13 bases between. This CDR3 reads CASSLNGGAGEQYF. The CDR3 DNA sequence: TGTGCCAGCAGCTTAAATGGGGGCGCGGGCGAGCAGTACTTC.

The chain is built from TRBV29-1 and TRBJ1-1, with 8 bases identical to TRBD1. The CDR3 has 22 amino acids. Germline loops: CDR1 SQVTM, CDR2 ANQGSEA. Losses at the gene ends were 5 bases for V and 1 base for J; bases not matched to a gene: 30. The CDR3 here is CSVFRRAPGQESSHSGNTEAFF. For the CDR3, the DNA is TGCAGCGTTTTTCGACGTGCTCCGGGACAGGAATCGTCCCACTCCGGGAACACTGAAGCTTTCTTT.

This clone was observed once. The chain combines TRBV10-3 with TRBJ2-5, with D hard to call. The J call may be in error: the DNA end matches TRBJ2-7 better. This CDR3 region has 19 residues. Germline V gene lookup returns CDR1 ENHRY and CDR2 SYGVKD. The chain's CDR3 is CAISEMKETSHSDSYEQYF. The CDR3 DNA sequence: TGTGCCATCAGTGAGATGAAGGAGACCTCTCACTCCGACTCCTACGAGCAGTACTTC.

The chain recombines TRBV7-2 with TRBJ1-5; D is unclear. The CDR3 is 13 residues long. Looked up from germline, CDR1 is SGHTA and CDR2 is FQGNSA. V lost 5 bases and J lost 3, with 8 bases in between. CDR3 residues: CASSPWANQPQHF. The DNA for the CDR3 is TGTGCCAGCAGCCCATGGGCCAATCAGCCCCAGCATTTT.

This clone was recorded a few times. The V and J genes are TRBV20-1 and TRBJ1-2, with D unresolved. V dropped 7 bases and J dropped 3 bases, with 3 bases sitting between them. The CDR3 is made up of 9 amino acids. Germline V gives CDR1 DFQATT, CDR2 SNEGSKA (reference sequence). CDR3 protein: CSVDYGYTF. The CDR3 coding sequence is TGCAGTGTTGACTATGGCTACACCTTC.